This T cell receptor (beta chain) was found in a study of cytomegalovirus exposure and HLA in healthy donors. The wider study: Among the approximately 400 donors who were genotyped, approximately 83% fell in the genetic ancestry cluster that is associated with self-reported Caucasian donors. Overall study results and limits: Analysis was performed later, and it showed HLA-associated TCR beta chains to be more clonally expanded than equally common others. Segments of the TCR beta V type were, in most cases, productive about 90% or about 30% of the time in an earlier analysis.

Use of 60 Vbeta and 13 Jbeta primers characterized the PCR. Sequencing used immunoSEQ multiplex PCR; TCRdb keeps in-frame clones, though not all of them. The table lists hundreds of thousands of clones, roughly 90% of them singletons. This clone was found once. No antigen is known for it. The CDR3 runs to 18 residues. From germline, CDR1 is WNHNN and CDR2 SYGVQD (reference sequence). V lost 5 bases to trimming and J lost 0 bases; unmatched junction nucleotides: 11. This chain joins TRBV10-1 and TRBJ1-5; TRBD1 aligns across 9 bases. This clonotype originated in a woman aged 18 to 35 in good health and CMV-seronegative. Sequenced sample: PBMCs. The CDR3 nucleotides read TGCGCCAGCAGTTTCCGGGACAGGGATTATCTTAGCAATCAGCCCCAGCATTTT. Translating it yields CASSFRDRDYLSNQPQHF.